Sequencing of this TCR beta chain was carried out in a study of cytomegalovirus exposure and HLA in healthy donors. Study-level findings and limits: In vitro, three CMV-associated chains proved specific for CMV antigens.

Sequenced by immunoSEQ multiplex PCR; TCRdb stores in-frame clones only, minus some. The sample has tens of thousands of clones, 96% seen once. Germline CDR1 MGHRA, CDR2 YSYEKL. V trimming: 7 bases; J trimming: 3 bases; junction bases outside the gene matches: 20. The CDR3 has 19 amino acids. Note on this clone: Antigen specificity is unknown.

The rearrangement uses TRBV4-1 and TRBJ2-2, with TRBD1 identical over 7 bases. The sequence was collected from a woman aged 18-29 years in good health and CMV-seropositive. Sequenced material: PBMCs. CDR3 DNA sequence: TGCGCCAGCACCCTTATAGGAACAGGGGCGCCGGGGTACACCGGGGAGCTGTTTTTT. Its translation is CASTLIGTGAPGYTGELFF.